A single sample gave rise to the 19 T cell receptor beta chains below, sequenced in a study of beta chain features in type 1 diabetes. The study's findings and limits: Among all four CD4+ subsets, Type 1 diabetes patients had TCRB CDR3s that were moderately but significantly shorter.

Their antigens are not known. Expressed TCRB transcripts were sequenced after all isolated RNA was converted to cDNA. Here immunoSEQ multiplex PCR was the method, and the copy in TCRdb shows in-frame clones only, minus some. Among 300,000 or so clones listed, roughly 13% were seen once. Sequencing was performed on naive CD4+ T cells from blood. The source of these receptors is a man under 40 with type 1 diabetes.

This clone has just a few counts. The DNA of the CDR3 is TGTGCCAGCACCTCAGACTTCCGACGTGATGAGCAGTTCTTC. It is translated as CASTSDFRRDEQFF. This sequence joins TRBV25-1 and TRBJ2-1; D unclear. The CDR3 is 14 amino acids. Trimming shortened V by 7 bases and J by 8 bases, and 18 bases separated the two germline ends. The germline V gene encodes CDR1 MGHDK and CDR2 SYGVNS.

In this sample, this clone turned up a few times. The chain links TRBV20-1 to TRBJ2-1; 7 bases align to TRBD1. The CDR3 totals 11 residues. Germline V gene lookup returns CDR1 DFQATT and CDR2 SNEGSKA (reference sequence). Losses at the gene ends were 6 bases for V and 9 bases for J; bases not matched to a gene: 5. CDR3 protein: CSAQGVGEQFF. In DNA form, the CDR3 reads TGCAGTGCGCAGGGGGTGGGTGAGCAGTTCTTC.

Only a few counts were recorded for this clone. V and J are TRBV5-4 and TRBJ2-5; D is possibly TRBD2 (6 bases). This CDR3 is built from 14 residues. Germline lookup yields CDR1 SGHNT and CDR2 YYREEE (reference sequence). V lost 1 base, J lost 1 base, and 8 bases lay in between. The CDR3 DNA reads TGTGCCAGCAGCTTGAGTAGCGGCCAAGAGACCCAGTACTTC. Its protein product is CASSLSSGQETQYF.

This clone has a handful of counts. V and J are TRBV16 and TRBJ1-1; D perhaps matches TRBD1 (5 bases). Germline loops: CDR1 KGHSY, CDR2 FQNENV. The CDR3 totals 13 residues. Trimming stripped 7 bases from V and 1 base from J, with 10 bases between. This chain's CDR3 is CASNRQTNTEAFF. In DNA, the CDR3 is TGTGCCAGCAACCGACAGACGAACACTGAAGCTTTCTTT.

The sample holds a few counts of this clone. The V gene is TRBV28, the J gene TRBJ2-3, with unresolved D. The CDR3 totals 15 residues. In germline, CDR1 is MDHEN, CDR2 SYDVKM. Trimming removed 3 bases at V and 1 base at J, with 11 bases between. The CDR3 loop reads CASSFSSRGTDTQYF. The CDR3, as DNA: TGTGCCAGCAGTTTTAGCTCCCGGGGCACAGATACGCAGTATTTT.

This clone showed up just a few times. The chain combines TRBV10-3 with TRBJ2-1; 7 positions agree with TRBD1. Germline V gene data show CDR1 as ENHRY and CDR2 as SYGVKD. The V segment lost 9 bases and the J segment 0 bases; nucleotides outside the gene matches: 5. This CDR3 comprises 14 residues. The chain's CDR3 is CAIRDSNSYNEQFF. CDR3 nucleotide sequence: TGTGCCATTAGGGACAGCAACTCCTACAATGAGCAGTTCTTC.

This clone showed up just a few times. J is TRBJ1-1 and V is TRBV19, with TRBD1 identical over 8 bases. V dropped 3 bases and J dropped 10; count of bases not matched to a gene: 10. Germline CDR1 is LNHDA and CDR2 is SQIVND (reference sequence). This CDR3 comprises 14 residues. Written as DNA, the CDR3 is TGTGCCAGTAGTATGCGGACAGGGCAACTTCGAGCTTTCTTT. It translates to CASSMRTGQLRAFF.

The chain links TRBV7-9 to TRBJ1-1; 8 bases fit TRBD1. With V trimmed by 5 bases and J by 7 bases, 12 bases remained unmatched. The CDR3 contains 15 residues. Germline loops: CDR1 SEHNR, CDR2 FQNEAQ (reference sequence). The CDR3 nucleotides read TGTGCCAGCAGCCAAGATCGGGCAGGGGGCAATGAAGCTTTCTTT. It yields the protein CASSQDRAGGNEAFF. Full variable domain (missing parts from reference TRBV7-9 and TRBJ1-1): DTGVSQNPRHKITKRGQNVTFRCDPISEHNRLYWYRQTLGQGPEFLTYFQNEAQLEKSRLLSDRFSAERPKGSFSTLEIQRTEQGDSAMYLCASSQDRAGGNEAFFGQGTRLTVV.

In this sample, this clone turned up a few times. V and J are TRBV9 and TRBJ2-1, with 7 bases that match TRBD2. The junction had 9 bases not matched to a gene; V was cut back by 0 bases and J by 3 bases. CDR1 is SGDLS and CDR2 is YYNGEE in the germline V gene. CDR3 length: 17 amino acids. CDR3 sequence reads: CASSVDISAGYYNEQFF. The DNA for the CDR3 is TGTGCCAGCAGCGTAGATATTTCAGCGGGATACTACAATGAGCAGTTCTTC.

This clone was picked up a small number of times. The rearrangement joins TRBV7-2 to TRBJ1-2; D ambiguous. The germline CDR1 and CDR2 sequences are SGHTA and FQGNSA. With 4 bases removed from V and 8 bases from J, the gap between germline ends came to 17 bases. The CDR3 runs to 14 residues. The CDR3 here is CASSYGGQFKGYTF. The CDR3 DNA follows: TGTGCCAGCAGCTATGGTGGGCAGTTCAAGGGCTACACCTTC.

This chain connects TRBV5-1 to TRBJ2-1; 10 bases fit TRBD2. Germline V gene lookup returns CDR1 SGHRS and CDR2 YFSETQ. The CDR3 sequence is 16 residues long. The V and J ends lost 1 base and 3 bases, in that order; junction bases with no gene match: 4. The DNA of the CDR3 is TGCGCCAGCAGCTTGTTCGGACTAGCGGACTACAATGAGCAGTTCTTC. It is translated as CASSLFGLADYNEQFF.

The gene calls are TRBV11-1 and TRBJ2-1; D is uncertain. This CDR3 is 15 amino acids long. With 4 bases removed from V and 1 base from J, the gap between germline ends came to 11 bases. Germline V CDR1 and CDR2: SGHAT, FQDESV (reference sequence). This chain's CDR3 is CASSSTTYSYNEQFF. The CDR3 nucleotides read TGTGCCAGCAGCTCTACGACTTATTCCTACAATGAGCAGTTCTTC.

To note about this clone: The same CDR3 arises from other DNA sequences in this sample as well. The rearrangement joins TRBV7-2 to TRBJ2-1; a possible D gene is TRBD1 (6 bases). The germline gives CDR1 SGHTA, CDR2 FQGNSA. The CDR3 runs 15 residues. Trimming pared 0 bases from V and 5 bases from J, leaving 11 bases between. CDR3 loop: CASSLAPTGDNEQFF. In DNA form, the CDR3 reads TGTGCCAGCAGCTTAGCGCCGACAGGAGACAATGAGCAGTTCTTC.

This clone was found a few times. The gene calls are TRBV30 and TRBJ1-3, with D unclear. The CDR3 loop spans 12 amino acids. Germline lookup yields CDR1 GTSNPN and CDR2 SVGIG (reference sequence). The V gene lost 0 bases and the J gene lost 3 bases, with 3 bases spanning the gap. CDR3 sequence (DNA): TGTGCCTGGAGTGTCAATGGAAACACCATATATTTT. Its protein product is CAWSVNGNTIYF.

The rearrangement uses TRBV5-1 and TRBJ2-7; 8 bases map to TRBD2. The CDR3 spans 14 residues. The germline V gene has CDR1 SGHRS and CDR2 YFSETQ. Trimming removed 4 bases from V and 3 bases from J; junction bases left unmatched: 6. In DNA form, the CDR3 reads TGCGCCAGCAGCCCCTCAAGCGGGAGCTACGAGCAGTACTTC. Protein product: CASSPSSGSYEQYF. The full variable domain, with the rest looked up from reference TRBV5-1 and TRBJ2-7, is KAGVTQTPRYLIKTRGQQVTLSCSPISGHRSVSWYQQTPGQGLQFLFEYFSETQRNKGNFPGRFSGRQFSNSRSEMNVSTLELGDSALYLCASSPSSGSYEQYFGPGTRLTVT.

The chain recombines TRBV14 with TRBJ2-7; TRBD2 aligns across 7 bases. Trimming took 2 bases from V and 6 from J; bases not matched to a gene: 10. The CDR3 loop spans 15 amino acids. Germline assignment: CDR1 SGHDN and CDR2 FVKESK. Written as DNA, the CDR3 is TGTGCCAGCAGCCAAACCGGGACTACCTTAGGCGAGCAGTACTTC. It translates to CASSQTGTTLGEQYF.

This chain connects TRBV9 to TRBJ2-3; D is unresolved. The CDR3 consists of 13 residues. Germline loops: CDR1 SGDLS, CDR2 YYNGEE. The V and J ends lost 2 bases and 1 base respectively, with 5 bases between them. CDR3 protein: CASSVSRTDTQYF. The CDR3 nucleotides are TGTGCCAGCAGCGTCAGTCGCACAGATACGCAGTATTTT.

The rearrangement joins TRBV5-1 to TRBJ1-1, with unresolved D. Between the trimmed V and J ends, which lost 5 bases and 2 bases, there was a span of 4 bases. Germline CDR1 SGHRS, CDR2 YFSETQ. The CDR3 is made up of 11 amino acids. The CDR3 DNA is TGCGCCAGCAGTTTAAACACTGAAGCTTTCTTT. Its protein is CASSLNTEAFF.

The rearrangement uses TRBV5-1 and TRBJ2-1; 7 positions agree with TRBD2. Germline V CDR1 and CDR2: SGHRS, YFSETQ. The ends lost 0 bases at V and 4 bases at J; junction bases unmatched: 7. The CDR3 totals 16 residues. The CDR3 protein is CASSLATSSPYNEQFF. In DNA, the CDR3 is TGCGCCAGCAGCTTGGCGACTAGCAGCCCATACAATGAGCAGTTCTTC.